Presented here are 17 T cell receptor beta chains from one specimen sequenced in a study of shared clonotypes between healthy human individuals. Libraries were prepared by immunoSEQ multiplex PCR; TCRdb keeps only in-frame clonotypes and omits some of them. The table includes fewer than 650,000 clones, 70% to 80% detected once. The specimen sequenced was PBMCs. The origin of the receptors is a woman between 40 and 50 years old in good health. Some clones in this sample may be carry-over from other donors' samples.

This chain connects TRBV7-8 to TRBJ2-1; 7 bases map to TRBD1. This CDR3 has 14 amino acids. V was pared by 4 bases and J by 6 bases, with 6 bases of the junction left unmatched. Looked up from germline, CDR1 is SGHVS and CDR2 is FQNEAQ. The CDR3, as DNA: TGTGCCAGCAGCTCCGACAGGGACGTCAATGAGCAGTTCTTC. It codes for CASSSDRDVNEQFF.

The V gene is TRBV19, the J gene TRBJ1-1; D perhaps matches TRBD1 (5 bases). This CDR3 is built from 14 residues. Germline lookup yields CDR1 LNHDA and CDR2 SQIVND (reference sequence). V was shortened by 5 bases and J by 0 bases, with 10 bases between the two germline ends. In DNA, the CDR3 is TGTGCCAGTAGTTATGACAGCCTGAACACTGAAGCTTTCTTT. Amino acid sequence: CASSYDSLNTEAFF.

This clone was seen a few times. V is TRBV5-1 and J is TRBJ1-3; D is unclear. Looked up from germline, CDR1 is SGHRS and CDR2 is YFSETQ. V was shortened by 8 bases and J by 8 bases, with 23 bases between the two germline ends. This CDR3 has 15 residues. The CDR3 protein is CARRTRPGFRDTIYF. The CDR3 nucleotides are TGCGCCAGGAGGACCCGACCCGGGTTCAGAGACACCATATATTTT.

This clone came up a few times. The rearrangement uses TRBV18 and TRBJ2-2; TRBD2 agrees at 9 bases. Trimming took 3 bases from V and 4 from J; bases not matched to a gene: 3. CDR3 size: 15 residues. Germline lookup yields CDR1 KGHSH and CDR2 LQKENI. In DNA form, the CDR3 reads TGTGCCAGCTCACCTGTACTAGCGGGCACCGGGGAGCTGTTTTTT. Its translation is CASSPVLAGTGELFF.

The V call is TRBV5-1, the J call TRBJ2-5; no clear D. Trimming took 3 bases from V and 3 from J, leaving 3 bases between them. Per the germline V gene, CDR1 is SGHRS and CDR2 is YFSETQ. CDR3 size: 11 residues. The CDR3 reads CASSYEETQYF. CDR3 sequence (DNA): TGCGCCAGCAGCTACGAAGAGACCCAGTACTTC.

This chain links TRBV5-4 with TRBJ2-2; D could derive from TRBD1 or TRBD2 (8 bases each). CDR1 is SGHNT, CDR2 YYREEE, per germline (reference sequence). Trimming shortened V by 4 bases and J by 5 bases, and 18 bases separated the two germline ends. This CDR3 has 16 amino acids. CDR3 sequence reads: CASSHSGTGGTGELFF. The CDR3 DNA reads TGTGCCAGCAGCCATAGCGGGACAGGTGGGACCGGGGAGCTGTTTTTT. The variable domain in full, with the rest retrieved from reference TRBV5-4 and TRBJ2-2, is ETGVTQSPTHLIKTRGQQVTLRCSSQSGHNTVSWYQQALGQGPQFIFQYYREEENGRGNFPPRFSGLQFPNYSSELNVNALELDDSALYLCASSHSGTGGTGELFFGEGSRLTVL.

The chain couples TRBV19 to TRBJ1-1; tentative D call: TRBD1 (5 bases). CDR3 length: 14 residues. V was shortened by 5 bases and J by 5 bases, with 15 bases between the two germline ends. The germline CDR1 and CDR2 sequences are LNHDA and SQIVND (reference sequence). The CDR3 loop is CASSGRGWRTEAFF. In nucleotides, the CDR3 is TGTGCCAGTAGTGGAAGGGGATGGCGGACTGAAGCTTTCTTT.

In regard to this clone: This may stem from a read error, because a much larger clone lies one nucleotide away. The V call is TRBV30, the J call TRBJ2-7, with D hard to call. The J call may be faulty, since TRBJ2-5 better matches the DNA end. The V gene's germline CDR1 is GTSNPN and CDR2 SVGIG (reference sequence). The CDR3 runs to 14 residues. The CDR3 loop reads CAWRRLLYQETQYF. The CDR3 DNA sequence: TGTGCCTGGAGGAGGCTCCTGTACCAAGAGACCCAGTACTTC.

The chain has TRBV5-4 and TRBJ2-7, with 8 bases lining up with TRBD1. This CDR3 has 13 residues. Germline-derived CDR1 and CDR2 are SGHNT and YYREEE (reference sequence). After removal of 4 bases from V and 3 bases from J, the junction contained 3 bases not matched to a gene. The DNA of the CDR3 is TGTGCCAGCAGCACCGGGACAGGCTACGAGCAGTACTTC. Residues: CASSTGTGYEQYF.

To note about this clone: This may arise from a read error, as a much more abundant clone is one base away. The chain has TRBV11-2 and TRBJ2-7, with a possible D match to TRBD2 (6 bases). The V end was cut by 3 bases, the J end by 6 bases, with 15 bases between. The CDR3 consists of 14 residues. Germline lookup yields CDR1 SGHAT and CDR2 FQNNGV. The CDR3 reads CASSFNGGALEQYF. In nucleotides, the CDR3 is TGTGCCAGCAGCTTTAACGGGGGTGCCCTCGAGCAGTACTTC.

This clone was found a few times. The V call is TRBV7-2, the J call TRBJ2-3; no definite D call. CDR3 size: 13 residues. V was clipped by 6 bases and J by 6 bases, with 13 bases between them. Germline V gives CDR1 SGHTA, CDR2 FQGNSA. Written as DNA, the CDR3 is TGTGCCAGCAGGCGTCCGCCGTCTGATACGCAGTATTTT. Translation: CASRRPPSDTQYF.

V and J are TRBV28 and TRBJ1-5; 8 bases line up with TRBD1. The J segment lost 6 bases and the V segment lost 6 bases, leaving 7 bases of the junction unmatched. Germline V lookup: CDR1 MDHEN, CDR2 SYDVKM. The CDR3 is 14 amino acids. The chain's CDR3 is CASRRMDRAQPQHF. Here the CDR3 DNA reads TGTGCCAGCAGACGAATGGACAGGGCTCAGCCCCAGCATTTT.

This sequence joins TRBV10-2 and TRBJ1-6; 10 positions agree with TRBD1. V lost 4 bases, J lost 9 bases, and 9 bases stayed unmatched. The CDR3 length is 16 residues. Germline CDR1 and CDR2: WSHSY and SAAADI. The CDR3 is CASSATGGRLGSPLHF. CDR3 DNA sequence: TGCGCCAGCAGTGCGACAGGGGGCCGGTTGGGTTCACCCCTCCACTTT.

The chain carries TRBV29-1 and TRBJ2-7, with 9 bases that match TRBD1. Germline CDR1 is SQVTM and CDR2 is ANQGSEA. This CDR3 has 14 amino acids. J was trimmed by 9 bases and V by 3 bases; bases with no gene match: 12. The chain's CDR3 is CSVEFFGTGLVQYF. CDR3 DNA sequence: TGCAGCGTTGAGTTTTTCGGGACAGGGTTGGTGCAGTACTTC.

The chain employs TRBV27 and TRBJ1-4; 9 bases map to TRBD1. The CDR3 loop spans 17 amino acids. CDR1 and CDR2 from the germline V gene are MNHEY and SMNVEV (reference sequence). V was clipped by 5 bases and J by 6 bases; unmatched bases: 13. This chain's CDR3 is CASSRTGTGLQYEKLFF. The CDR3 region has the DNA TGTGCCAGCAGTAGAACCGGGACAGGGTTACAATATGAAAAACTGTTTTTT.

By frequency in the sample, this clone is medium-sized (0.01 to 0.1%). Distinct nucleotide sequences in the sample also encode this CDR3. This chain connects TRBV6-1 to TRBJ2-6; unclear D gene. Germline CDR1 is MNHNS and CDR2 is SASEGT. The CDR3 is 14 amino acids. Trimming took off 5 bases at V and 2 bases at J, with 7 bases between the two ends. CDR3 nucleotide sequence: TGTGCCAGCAGTCAGTTACCTGGGGCCAACGTCCTGACTTTC. This sequence encodes CASSQLPGANVLTF.

The chain couples TRBV19 to TRBJ1-5; TRBD1 aligns across 8 bases. The junction had 11 bases not matched to a gene; V was cut back by 6 bases and J by 4 bases. The germline gives CDR1 LNHDA, CDR2 SQIVND (reference sequence). This CDR3 has 16 residues. The CDR3 sequence: CASRPSGTGNNQPQHF. The CDR3 region has the DNA TGTGCCAGTAGACCTTCAGGGACAGGTAATAATCAGCCCCAGCATTTT.